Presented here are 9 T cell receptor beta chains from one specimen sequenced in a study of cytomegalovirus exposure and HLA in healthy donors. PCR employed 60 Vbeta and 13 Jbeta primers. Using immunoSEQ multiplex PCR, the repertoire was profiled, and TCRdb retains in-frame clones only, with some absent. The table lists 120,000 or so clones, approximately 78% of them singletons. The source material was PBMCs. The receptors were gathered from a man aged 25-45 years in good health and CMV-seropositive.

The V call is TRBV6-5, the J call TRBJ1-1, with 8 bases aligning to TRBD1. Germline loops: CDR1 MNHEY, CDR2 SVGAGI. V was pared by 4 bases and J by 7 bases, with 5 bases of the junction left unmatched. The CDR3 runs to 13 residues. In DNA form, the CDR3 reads TGTGCCAGCAGTTTCCCAGGGGGCGGTGAAGCTTTCTTT. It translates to CASSFPGGGEAFF.

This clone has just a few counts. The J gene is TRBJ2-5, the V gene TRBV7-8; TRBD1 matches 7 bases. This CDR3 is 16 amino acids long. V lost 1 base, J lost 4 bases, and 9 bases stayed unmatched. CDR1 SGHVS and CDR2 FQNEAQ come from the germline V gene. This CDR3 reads CASSLGGGEGGETQYF. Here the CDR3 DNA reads TGTGCCAGCAGCTTAGGAGGGGGCGAAGGGGGAGAGACCCAGTACTTC.

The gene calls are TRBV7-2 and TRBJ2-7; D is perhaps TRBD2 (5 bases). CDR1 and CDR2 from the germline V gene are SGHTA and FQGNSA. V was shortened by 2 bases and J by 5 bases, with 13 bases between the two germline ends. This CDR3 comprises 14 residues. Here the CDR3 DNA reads TGTGCCAGCAGCTTACCGGGAAGGTTCGACGAGCAGTACTTC. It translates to CASSLPGRFDEQYF.

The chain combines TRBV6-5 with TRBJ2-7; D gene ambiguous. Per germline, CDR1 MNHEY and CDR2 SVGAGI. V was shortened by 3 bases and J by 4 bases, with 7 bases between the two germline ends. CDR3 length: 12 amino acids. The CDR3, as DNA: TGTGCCAGCAGTTATGGGCCGTACGAGCAGTACTTC. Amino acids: CASSYGPYEQYF.

CDR3 in DNA: TGTGCCAGCAGCTTAGAGCTTTCCTACGAGCAGTACTTC. Translation: CASSLELSYEQYF. V is TRBV7-6 and J is TRBJ2-7, with D unclear. This CDR3 has 13 amino acids. V was clipped by 1 base and J by 1 base, with 5 bases between them. CDR1 is SGHVS, CDR2 FNYEAQ, per germline.

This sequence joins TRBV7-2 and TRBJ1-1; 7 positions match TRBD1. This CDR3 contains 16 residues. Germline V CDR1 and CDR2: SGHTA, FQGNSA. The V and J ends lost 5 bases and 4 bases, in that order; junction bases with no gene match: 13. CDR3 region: CASSPPRGRGFTEAFF. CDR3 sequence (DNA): TGTGCCAGCAGCCCCCCTAGGGGGCGTGGGTTCACTGAAGCTTTCTTT.

In DNA, the CDR3 is TGTGCCAGCAGCTTTAGCGGGAGTACCTACGAGCAGTACTTC. Its protein product is CASSFSGSTYEQYF. The rearrangement joins TRBV7-2 to TRBJ2-7, with 9 nucleotides matching TRBD2. Per germline, CDR1 SGHTA and CDR2 FQGNSA. The CDR3 loop spans 14 amino acids. V lost 3 bases, J lost 2 bases, and 2 bases stayed unmatched.

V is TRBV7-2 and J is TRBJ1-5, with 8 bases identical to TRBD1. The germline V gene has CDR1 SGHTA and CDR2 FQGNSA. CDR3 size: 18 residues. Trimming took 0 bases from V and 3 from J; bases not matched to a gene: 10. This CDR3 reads CASSLAGLGQGFNQPQHF. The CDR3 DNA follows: TGTGCCAGCAGCTTAGCGGGCTTAGGACAGGGATTCAATCAGCCCCAGCATTTT. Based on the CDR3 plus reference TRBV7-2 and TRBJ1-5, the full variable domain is GAGVSQSPSNKVTEKGKDVELRCDPISGHTALYWYRQSLGQGLEFLIYFQGNSAPDKSGLPSDRFSAERTGGSVSTLTIQRTQQEDSAVYLCASSLAGLGQGFNQPQHFGDGTRLSIL.

CDR3: CASSVGASTPVAFF. The CDR3, as DNA: TGTGCCAGCAGCGTAGGAGCTTCGACACCGGTGGCTTTCTTT. The rearrangement uses TRBV9 and TRBJ1-1; D is unresolved. Germline V gene data show CDR1 as SGDLS and CDR2 as YYNGEE. Trimming cost V 0 bases and J 11 bases, with 17 bases left between them. The CDR3 has 14 residues.